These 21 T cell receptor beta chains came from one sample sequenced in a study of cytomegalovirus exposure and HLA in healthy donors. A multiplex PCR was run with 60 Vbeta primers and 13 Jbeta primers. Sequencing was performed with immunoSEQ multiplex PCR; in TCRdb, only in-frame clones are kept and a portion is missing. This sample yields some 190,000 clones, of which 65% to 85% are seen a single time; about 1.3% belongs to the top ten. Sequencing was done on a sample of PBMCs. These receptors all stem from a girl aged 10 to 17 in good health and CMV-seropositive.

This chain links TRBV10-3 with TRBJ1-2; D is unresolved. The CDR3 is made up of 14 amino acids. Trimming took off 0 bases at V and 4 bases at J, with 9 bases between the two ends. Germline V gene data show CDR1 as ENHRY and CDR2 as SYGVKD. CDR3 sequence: CAISESGGGYGYTF. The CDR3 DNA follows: TGTGCCATCAGTGAGTCAGGAGGCGGCTATGGCTACACCTTC.

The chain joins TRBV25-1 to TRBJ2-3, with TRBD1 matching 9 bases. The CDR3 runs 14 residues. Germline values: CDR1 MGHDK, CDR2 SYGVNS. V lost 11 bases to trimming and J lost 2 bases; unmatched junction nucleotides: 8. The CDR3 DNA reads TGTGCCTGCGACAGGGGGGCCATCACAGATACGCAGTATTTT. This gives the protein CACDRGAITDTQYF.

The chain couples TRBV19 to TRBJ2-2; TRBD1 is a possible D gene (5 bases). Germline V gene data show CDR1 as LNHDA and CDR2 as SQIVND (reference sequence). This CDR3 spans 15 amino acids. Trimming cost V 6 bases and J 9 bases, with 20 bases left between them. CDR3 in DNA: TGTGCCAGTAGCCATATAGGGGCGTCCTCCCGGGAGCTGTTTTTT. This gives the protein CASSHIGASSRELFF.

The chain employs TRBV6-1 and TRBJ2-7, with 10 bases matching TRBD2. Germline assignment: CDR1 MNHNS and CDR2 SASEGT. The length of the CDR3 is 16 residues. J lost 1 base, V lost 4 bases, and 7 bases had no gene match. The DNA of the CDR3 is TGTGCCAGCAGTGGATTCCTAGCGGGAGCTTCCTACGAGCAGTACTTC. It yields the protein CASSGFLAGASYEQYF.

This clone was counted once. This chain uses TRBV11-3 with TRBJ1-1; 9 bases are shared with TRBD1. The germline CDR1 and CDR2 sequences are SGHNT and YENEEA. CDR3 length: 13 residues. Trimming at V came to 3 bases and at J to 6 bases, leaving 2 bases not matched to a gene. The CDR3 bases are TGTGCCAGCAGCTTCGACAGGGGGTCTGAAGCTTTCTTT. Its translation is CASSFDRGSEAFF.

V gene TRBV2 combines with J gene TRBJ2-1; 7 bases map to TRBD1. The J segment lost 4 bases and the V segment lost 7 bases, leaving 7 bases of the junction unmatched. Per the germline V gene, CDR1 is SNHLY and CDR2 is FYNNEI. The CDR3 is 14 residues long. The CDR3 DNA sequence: TGTGCCAGCAATCCCTCAGGGGGATACAATGAGCAGTTCTTC. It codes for CASNPSGGYNEQFF.

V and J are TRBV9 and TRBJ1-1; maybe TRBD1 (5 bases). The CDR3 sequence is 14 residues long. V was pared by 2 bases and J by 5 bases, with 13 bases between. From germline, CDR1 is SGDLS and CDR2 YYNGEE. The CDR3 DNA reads TGTGCCAGCAGCGTCCAGGGAGGCGGAACTGAAGCTTTCTTT. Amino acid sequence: CASSVQGGGTEAFF.

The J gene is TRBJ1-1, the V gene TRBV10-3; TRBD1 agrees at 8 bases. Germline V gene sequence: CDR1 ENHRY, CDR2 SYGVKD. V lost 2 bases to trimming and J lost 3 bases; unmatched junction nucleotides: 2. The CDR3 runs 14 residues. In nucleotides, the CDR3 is TGTGCCATCAGTGAGACAGGGGGGGACACTGAAGCTTTCTTT. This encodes CAISETGGDTEAFF.

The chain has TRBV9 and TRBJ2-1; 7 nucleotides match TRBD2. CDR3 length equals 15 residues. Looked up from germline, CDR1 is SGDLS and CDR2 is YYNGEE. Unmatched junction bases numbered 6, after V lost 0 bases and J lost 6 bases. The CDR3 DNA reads TGTGCCAGCAGCGTAGATGGCGGGAGTACCAATGAGCAGTTCTTC. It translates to CASSVDGGSTNEQFF. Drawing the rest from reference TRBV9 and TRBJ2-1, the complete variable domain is DSGVTQTPKHLITATGQRVTLRCSPRSGDLSVYWYQQSLDQGLQFLIQYYNGEERAKGNILERFSAQQFPDLHSELNLSSLELGDSALYFCASSVDGGSTNEQFFGPGTRLTVL.

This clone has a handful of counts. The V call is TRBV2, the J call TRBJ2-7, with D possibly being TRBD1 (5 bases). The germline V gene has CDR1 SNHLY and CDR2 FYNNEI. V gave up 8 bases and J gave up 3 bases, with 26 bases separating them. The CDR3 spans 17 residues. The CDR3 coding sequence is TGTGCCAGCGGGGCCCCACTTAGCCGCTCACCTTACTACGAGCAGTACTTC. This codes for CASGAPLSRSPYYEQYF.

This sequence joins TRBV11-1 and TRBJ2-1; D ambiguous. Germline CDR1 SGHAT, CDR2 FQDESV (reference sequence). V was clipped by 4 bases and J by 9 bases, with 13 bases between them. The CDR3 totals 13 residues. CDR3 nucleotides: TGTGCCAGCAGCTCACGCCTGGCGGCTGAGCAGTTCTTC. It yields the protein CASSSRLAAEQFF. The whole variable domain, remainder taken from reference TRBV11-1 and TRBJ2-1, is EAEVAQSPRYKITEKSQAVAFWCDPISGHATLYWYRQILGQGPELLVQFQDESVVDDSQLPKDRFSAERLKGVDSTLKIQPAELGDSAMYLCASSSRLAAEQFFGPGTRLTVL.

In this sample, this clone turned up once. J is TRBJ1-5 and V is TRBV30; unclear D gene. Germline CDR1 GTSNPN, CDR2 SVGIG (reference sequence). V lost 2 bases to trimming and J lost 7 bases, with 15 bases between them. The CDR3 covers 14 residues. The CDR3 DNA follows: TGTGCCTGGAGTAGAGTAGCCTTAAGCCAGCCCCAGCATTTT. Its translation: CAWSRVALSQPQHF.

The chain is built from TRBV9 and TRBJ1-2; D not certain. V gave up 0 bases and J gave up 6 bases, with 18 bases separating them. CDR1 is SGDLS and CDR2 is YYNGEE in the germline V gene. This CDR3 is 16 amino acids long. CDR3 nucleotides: TGTGCCAGCAGCGTAGCTACGCGGGCCCTTTTGAATGGCTACACCTTC. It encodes CASSVATRALLNGYTF. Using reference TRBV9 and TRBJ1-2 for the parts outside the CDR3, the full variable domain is DSGVTQTPKHLITATGQRVTLRCSPRSGDLSVYWYQQSLDQGLQFLIQYYNGEERAKGNILERFSAQQFPDLHSELNLSSLELGDSALYFCASSVATRALLNGYTFGSGTRLTVV.

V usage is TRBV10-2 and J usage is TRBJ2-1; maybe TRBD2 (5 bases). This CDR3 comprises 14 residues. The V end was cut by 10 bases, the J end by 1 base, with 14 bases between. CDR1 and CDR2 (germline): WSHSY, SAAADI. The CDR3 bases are TGCGCCACTTATCCACGGGAATCCTACAATGAGCAGTTCTTC. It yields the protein CATYPRESYNEQFF.

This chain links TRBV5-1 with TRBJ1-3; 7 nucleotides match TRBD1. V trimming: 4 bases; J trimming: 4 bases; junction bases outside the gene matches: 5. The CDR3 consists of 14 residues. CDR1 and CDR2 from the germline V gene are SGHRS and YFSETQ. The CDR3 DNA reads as TGCGCCAGCAGCCCCGACAGGGAAGGAAACACCATATATTTT. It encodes CASSPDREGNTIYF.

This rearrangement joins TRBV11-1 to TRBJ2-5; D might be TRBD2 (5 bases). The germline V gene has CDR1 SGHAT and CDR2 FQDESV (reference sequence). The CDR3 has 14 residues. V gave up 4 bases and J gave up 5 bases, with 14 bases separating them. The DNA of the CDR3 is TGTGCCAGCAGCTCCCCAGAGGGAAGGGAGACCCAGTACTTC. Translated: CASSSPEGRETQYF. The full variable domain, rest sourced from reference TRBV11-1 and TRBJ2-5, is EAEVAQSPRYKITEKSQAVAFWCDPISGHATLYWYRQILGQGPELLVQFQDESVVDDSQLPKDRFSAERLKGVDSTLKIQPAELGDSAMYLCASSSPEGRETQYFGPGTRLLVL.

CDR3 nucleotides: TGCGCCAGCAGCTTGGCGGGACAGGTTATAAAAGATACGCAGTATTTT. This translates into CASSLAGQVIKDTQYF. The rearrangement uses TRBV5-1 and TRBJ2-3; 8 bases line up with TRBD1. Germline assignment: CDR1 SGHRS and CDR2 YFSETQ. The length of the CDR3 is 16 residues. Germline trimming cut 0 bases from V and 5 bases from J; bases unmatched to any gene: 8.

The CDR3 sequence: CASSQEEGYNYGYTF. CDR3 coding DNA: TGCGCCAGCAGCCAAGAGGAGGGGTATAACTATGGCTACACCTTC. This chain joins TRBV4-3 and TRBJ1-2; tentative D call: TRBD1 (5 bases). Germline lookup yields CDR1 LGHNA and CDR2 YSLEER. Between the trimmed V and J ends, which lost 0 bases and 1 base, there was a span of 9 bases. The CDR3 spans 15 residues.

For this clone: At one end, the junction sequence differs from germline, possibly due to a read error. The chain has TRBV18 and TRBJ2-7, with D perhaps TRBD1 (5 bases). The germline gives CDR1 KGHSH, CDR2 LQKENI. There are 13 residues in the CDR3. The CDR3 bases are TGTGCCAGTTCACCACCTTCAGGGTACGAGCAGTACTTC. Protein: CASSPPSGYEQYF.

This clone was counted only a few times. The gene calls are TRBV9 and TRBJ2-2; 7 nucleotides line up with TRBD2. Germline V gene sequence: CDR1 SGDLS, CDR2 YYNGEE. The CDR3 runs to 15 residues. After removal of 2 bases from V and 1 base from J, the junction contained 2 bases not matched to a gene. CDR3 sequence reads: CASSVSGQNTGELFF. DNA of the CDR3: TGTGCCAGCAGCGTTAGCGGGCAGAACACCGGGGAGCTGTTTTTT.

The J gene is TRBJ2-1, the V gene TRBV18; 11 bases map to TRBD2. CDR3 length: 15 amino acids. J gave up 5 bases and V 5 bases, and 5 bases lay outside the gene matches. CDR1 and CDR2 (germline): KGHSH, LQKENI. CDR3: CASSNLAGGHNEQFF. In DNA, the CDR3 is TGTGCCAGCTCAAACCTAGCGGGGGGACACAATGAGCAGTTCTTC.